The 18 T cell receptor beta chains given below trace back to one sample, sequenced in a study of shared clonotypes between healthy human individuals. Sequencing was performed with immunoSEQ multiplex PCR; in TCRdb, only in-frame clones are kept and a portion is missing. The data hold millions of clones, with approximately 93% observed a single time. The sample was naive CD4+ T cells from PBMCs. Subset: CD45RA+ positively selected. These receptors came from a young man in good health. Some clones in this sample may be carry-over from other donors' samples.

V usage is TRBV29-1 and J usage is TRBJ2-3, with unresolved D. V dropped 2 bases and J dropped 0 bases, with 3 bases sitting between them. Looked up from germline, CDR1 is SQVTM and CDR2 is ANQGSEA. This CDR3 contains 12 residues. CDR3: CSVEISTDTQYF. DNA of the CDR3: TGCAGCGTTGAAATAAGCACAGATACGCAGTATTTT.

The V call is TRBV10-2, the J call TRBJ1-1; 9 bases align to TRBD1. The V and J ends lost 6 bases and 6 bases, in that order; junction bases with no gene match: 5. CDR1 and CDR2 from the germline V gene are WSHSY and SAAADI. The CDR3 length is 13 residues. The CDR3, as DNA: TGCGCCAGCAGGGGACAGGGAGGCGCTGAAGCTTTCTTT. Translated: CASRGQGGAEAFF.

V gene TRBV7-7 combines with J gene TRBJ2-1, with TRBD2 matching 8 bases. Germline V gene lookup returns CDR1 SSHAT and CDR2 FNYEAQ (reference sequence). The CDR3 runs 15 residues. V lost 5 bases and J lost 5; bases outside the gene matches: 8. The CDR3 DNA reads TGTGCCAGCAGCGTAACTAGCGGAACGAACAATGAGCAGTTCTTC. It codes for CASSVTSGTNNEQFF. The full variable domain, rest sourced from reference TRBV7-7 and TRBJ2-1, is GAGVSQSPRYKVTKRGQDVTLRCDPISSHATLYWYQQALGQGPEFLTYFNYEAQPDKSGLPSDRFSAERPEGSISTLTIQRTEQRDSAMYRCASSVTSGTNNEQFFGPGTRLTVL.

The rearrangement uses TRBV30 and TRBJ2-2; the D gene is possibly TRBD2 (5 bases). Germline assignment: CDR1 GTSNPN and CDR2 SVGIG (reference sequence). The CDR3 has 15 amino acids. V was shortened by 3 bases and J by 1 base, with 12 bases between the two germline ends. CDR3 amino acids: CAWRPLGLNTGELFF. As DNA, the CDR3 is TGTGCCTGGAGACCTCTCGGACTGAACACCGGGGAGCTGTTTTTT.

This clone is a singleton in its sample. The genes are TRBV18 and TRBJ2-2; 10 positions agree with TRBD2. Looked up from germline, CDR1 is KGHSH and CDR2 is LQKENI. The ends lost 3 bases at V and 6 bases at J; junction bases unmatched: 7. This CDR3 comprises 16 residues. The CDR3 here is CASSPGLAGDPGELFF. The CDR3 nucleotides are TGTGCCAGCTCACCGGGCCTAGCGGGAGACCCCGGGGAGCTGTTTTTT.

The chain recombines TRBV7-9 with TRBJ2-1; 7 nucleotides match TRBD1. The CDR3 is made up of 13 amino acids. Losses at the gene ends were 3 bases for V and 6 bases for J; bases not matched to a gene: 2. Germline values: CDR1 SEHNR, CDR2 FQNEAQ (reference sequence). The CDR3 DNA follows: TGTGCCAGCAGCTTGACAGGGTTCAATGAGCAGTTCTTC. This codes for CASSLTGFNEQFF. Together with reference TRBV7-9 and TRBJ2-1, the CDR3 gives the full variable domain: DTGVSQNPRHKITKRGQNVTFRCDPISEHNRLYWYRQTLGQGPEFLTYFQNEAQLEKSRLLSDRFSAERPKGSFSTLEIQRTEQGDSAMYLCASSLTGFNEQFFGPGTRLTVL.

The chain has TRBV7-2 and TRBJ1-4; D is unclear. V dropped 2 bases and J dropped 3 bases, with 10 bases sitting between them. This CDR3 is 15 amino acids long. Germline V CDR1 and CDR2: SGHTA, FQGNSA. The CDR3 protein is CASSLQGPANEKLFF. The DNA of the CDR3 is TGTGCCAGCAGCTTACAAGGTCCAGCTAATGAAAAACTGTTTTTT.

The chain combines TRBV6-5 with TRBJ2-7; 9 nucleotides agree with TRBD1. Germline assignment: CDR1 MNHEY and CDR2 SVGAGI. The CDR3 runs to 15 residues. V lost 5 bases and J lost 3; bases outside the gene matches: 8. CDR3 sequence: CASSLDRGSFYEQYF. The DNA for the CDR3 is TGTGCCAGCAGTCTCGACAGGGGGAGCTTCTACGAGCAGTACTTC.

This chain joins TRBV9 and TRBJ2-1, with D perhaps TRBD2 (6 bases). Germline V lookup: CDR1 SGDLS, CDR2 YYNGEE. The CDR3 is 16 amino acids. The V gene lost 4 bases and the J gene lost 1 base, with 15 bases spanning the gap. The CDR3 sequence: CASSPDAGPSYNEQFF. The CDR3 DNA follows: TGTGCCAGCAGCCCGGACGCGGGGCCGTCCTACAATGAGCAGTTCTTC.

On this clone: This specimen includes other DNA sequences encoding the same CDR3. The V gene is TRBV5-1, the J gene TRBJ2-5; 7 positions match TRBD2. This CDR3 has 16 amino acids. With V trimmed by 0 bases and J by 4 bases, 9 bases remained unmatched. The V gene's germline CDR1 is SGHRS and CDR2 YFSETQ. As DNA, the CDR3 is TGCGCCAGCAGCTTGGCCTTGGCGGGAGTGGGAGAGACCCAGTACTTC. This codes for CASSLALAGVGETQYF.

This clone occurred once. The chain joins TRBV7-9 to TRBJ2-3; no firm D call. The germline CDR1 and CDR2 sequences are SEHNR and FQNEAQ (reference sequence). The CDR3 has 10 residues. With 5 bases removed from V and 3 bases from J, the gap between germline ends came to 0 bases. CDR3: CASSTDTQYF. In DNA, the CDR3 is TGTGCCAGCAGCACAGATACGCAGTATTTT.

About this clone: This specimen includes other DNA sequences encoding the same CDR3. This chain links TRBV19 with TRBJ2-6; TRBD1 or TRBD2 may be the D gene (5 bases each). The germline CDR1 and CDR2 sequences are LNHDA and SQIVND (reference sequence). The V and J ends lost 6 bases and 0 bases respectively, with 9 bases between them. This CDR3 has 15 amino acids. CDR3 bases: TGTGCCAGTAGCCGGGGCTTCTCTGGGGCCAACGTCCTGACTTTC. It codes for CASSRGFSGANVLTF. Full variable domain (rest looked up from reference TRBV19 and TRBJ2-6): DGGITQSPKYLFRKEGQNVTLSCEQNLNHDAMYWYRQDPGQGLRLIYYSQIVNDFQKGDIAEGYSVSREKKESFPLTVTSAQKNPTAFYLCASSRGFSGANVLTFGAGSRLTVL.

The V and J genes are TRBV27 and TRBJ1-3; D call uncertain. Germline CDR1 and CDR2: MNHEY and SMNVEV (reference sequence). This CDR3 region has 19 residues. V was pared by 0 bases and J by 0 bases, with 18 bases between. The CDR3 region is CASSLSFGGQANSGNTIYF. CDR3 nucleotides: TGTGCCAGCAGTTTATCTTTCGGTGGGCAGGCGAACTCTGGAAACACCATATATTTT.

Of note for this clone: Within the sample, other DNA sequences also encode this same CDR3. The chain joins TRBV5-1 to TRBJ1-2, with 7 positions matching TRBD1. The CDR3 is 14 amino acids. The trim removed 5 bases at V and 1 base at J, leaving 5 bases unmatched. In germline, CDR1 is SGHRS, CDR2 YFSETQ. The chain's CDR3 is CASSSTGDNYGYTF. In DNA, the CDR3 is TGCGCCAGCAGTTCCACAGGGGATAACTATGGCTACACCTTC.

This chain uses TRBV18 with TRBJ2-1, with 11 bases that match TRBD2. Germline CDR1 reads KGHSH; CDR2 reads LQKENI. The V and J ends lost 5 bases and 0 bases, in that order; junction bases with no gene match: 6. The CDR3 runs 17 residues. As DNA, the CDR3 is TGTGCCAGCTCAGCAAGACTAGCGGGATTCTCCTACAATGAGCAGTTCTTC. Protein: CASSARLAGFSYNEQFF.

The CDR3 sequence: CASSLERLVTYGYTF. The CDR3 nucleotides read TGTGCCAGCAGCTTGGAGAGATTGGTGACCTATGGCTACACCTTC. V and J are TRBV7-8 and TRBJ1-2; D is ambiguous. The CDR3 extends over 15 amino acids. Germline CDR1 is SGHVS and CDR2 is FQNEAQ. The V and J ends lost 3 bases and 4 bases respectively, with 15 bases between them. Full variable domain (missing parts from reference TRBV7-8 and TRBJ1-2): GAGVSQSPRYKVAKRGQDVALRCDPISGHVSLFWYQQALGQGPEFLTYFQNEAQLDKSGLPSDRFFAERPEGSVSTLKIQRTQQEDSAVYLCASSLERLVTYGYTFGSGTRLTVV.

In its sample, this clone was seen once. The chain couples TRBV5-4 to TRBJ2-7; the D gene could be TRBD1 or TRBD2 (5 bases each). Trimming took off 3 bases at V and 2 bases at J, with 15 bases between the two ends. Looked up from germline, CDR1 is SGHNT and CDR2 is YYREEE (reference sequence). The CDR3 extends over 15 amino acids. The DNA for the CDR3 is TGTGCCAGCAGCTCCGCCGGGACCAGGACCTACGAGCAGTACTTC. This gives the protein CASSSAGTRTYEQYF.

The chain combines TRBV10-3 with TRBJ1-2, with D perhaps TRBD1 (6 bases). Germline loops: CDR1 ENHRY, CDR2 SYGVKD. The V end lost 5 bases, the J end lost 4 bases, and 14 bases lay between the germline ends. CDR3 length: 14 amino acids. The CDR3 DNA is TGTGCCATCAGTAACAGGGAGTTTGCCTATGGCTACACCTTC. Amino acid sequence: CAISNREFAYGYTF.